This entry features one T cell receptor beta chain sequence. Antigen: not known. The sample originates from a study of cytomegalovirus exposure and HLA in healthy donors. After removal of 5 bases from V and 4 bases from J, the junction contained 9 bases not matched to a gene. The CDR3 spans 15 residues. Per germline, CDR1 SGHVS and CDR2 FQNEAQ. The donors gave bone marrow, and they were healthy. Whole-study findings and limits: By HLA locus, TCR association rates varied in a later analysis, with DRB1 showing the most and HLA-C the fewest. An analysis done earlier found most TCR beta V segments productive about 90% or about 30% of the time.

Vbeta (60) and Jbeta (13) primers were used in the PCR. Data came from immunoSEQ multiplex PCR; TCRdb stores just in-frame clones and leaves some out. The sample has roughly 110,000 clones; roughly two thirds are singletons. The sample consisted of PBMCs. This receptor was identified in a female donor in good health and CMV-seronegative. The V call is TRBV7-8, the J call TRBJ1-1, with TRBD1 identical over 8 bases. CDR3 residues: CASSLMDRAGTEAFF. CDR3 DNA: TGTGCCAGCAGCCTGATGGACAGGGCCGGCACTGAAGCTTTCTTT.